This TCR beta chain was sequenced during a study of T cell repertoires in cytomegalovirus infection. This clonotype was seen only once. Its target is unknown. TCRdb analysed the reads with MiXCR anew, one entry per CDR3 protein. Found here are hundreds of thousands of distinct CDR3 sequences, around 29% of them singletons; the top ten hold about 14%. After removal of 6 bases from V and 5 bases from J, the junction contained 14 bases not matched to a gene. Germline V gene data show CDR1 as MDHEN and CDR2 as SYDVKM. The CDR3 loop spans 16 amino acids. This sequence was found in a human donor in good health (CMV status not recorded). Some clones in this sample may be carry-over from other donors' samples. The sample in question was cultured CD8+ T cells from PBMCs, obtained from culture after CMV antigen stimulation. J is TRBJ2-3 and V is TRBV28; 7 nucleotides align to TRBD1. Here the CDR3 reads CASSQTPTGDRDTQYF. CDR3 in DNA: TGTGCCAGCAGCCAAACACCCACAGGGGATAGAGATACGCAGTATTTT.